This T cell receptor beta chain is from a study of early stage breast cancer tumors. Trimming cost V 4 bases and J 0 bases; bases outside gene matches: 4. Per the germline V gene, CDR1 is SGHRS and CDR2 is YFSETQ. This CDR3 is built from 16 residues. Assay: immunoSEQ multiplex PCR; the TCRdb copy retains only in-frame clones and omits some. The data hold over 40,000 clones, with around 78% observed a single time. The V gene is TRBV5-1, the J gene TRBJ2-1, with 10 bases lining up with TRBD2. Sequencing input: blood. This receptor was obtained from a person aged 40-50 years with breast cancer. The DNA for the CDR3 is TGCGCCAGCAGCGCTAGCGGGGGTAGCTCCTACAATGAGCAGTTCTTC. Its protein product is CASSASGGSSYNEQFF.